One and the same sample provided the 17 T cell receptor beta chains below, sequenced in a study of blood T cell repertoires in COVID-19 (dated by TCRdb to about 2020). Library method: the immunoSEQ multiplex PCR assay. TCRdb limited this immuneACCESS table to in-frame rearrangements with V and J called. A share of clones is missing; checked studies link under half to unresolved V genes, and the rest is unexplained. The sample table contains a few hundred thousand clones; only one count was recorded for 80% to 90% of them. The top ten hold 3.5% to 4.5% of the sample. The source material was PBMCs or T cells enriched from blood (not recorded which). The receptors were sampled from a woman in her 30s who had recovered from COVID-19.

A single count supports this clone. The chain recombines TRBV28 with TRBJ2-5, with D unclear. The CDR3 loop spans 15 amino acids. V lost 1 base and J 0 bases, leaving 9 bases between the germline ends. CDR1 and CDR2 from the germline V gene are MDHEN and SYDVKM. The CDR3 loop is CASSLLQMNQETQYF. The CDR3 nucleotides read TGTGCCAGCAGTTTATTGCAGATGAACCAAGAGACCCAGTACTTC.

In the case of this clone: Within the sample, other DNA sequences also encode this same CDR3. The chain links TRBV4-1 to TRBJ1-1; no clear D gene. This CDR3 comprises 13 residues. Germline V lookup: CDR1 MGHRA, CDR2 YSYEKL. Trimming shortened V by 3 bases and J by 0 bases, and 5 bases separated the two germline ends. CDR3 residues: CASSQSLNTEAFF. CDR3 DNA sequence: TGCGCCAGCAGCCAGAGTTTGAACACTGAAGCTTTCTTT.

The chain combines TRBV6-5 with TRBJ1-1; D is possibly TRBD1 (5 bases). CDR3 size: 14 residues. Deletions cut 7 bases from V and 1 base from J, with 13 bases between. The germline gives CDR1 MNHEY, CDR2 SVGAGI. CDR3 in DNA: TGTGCCAGCAATCCCGGGGGTTGGAACACTGAAGCTTTCTTT. Translating gives CASNPGGWNTEAFF.

Comments on this clone: Other DNA sequences within the sample encode an identical CDR3. The chain uses TRBV5-6 and TRBJ2-1, with 11 positions matching TRBD2. The CDR3 is made up of 15 amino acids. Germline V gene lookup returns CDR1 SGHDT and CDR2 YYEEEE. Losses at the gene ends were 0 bases for V and 5 bases for J; bases not matched to a gene: 1. This CDR3 is CASSLGLAGNNEQFF. The CDR3 nucleotides are TGTGCCAGCAGCTTGGGACTAGCGGGAAACAATGAGCAGTTCTTC.

This chain uses TRBV4-2 with TRBJ2-7; 8 nucleotides align to TRBD1. The trim removed 2 bases at V and 4 bases at J, leaving 4 bases unmatched. The germline CDR1 and CDR2 sequences are LGHNA and YNFKEQ. This CDR3 has 14 amino acids. CDR3 sequence: CASSQTGGIYEQYF. Written as DNA, the CDR3 is TGTGCCAGCAGCCAAACAGGGGGAATATACGAGCAGTACTTC.

This CDR3 is CASSPSGRADNEQFF. The DNA for the CDR3 is TGTGCCAGCTCACCAAGCGGGAGGGCCGACAATGAGCAGTTCTTC. This chain joins TRBV18 and TRBJ2-1; TRBD2 matches 10 bases. The CDR3 totals 15 residues. J was trimmed by 5 bases and V by 2 bases; bases with no gene match: 3. Germline assignment: CDR1 KGHSH and CDR2 LQKENI.

The gene calls are TRBV29-1 and TRBJ2-3, with 7 bases that match TRBD2. Unmatched junction bases numbered 7, after V lost 7 bases and J lost 0 bases. Germline CDR1 reads SQVTM; CDR2 reads ANQGSEA. This CDR3 is built from 14 residues. The CDR3 DNA reads as TGCAGCGCAGTGAGACTAGCTAGCACAGATACGCAGTATTTT. This codes for CSAVRLASTDTQYF.

V gene TRBV5-1 combines with J gene TRBJ2-7; maybe TRBD1 (5 bases). The V end was cut by 5 bases, the J end by 4 bases, with 7 bases between. Per germline, CDR1 SGHRS and CDR2 YFSETQ. The length of the CDR3 is 11 residues. The DNA of the CDR3 is TGCGCCAGCAGACAGGAATACGAGCAGTACTTC. Translating gives CASRQEYEQYF.

The gene calls are TRBV28 and TRBJ2-7; TRBD1 is a possible D gene (6 bases). V was shortened by 5 bases and J by 1 base, with 18 bases between the two germline ends. Germline CDR1 and CDR2: MDHEN and SYDVKM. The CDR3 spans 16 residues. The CDR3 is CASSPLQGLGSYEQYF. The CDR3 nucleotides read TGTGCCAGCAGTCCCCTCCAGGGGTTGGGATCCTACGAGCAGTACTTC.

The chain has TRBV5-6 and TRBJ1-1, with D perhaps matching TRBD1 (6 bases). Germline CDR1 and CDR2: SGHDT and YYEEEE. The CDR3 extends over 15 amino acids. Trimming took off 1 base at V and 1 base at J, with 11 bases between the two ends. The CDR3 spells CASSLWGLGNTEAFF. The CDR3 DNA follows: TGTGCCAGCAGCTTGTGGGGGCTTGGGAACACTGAAGCTTTCTTT.

This clone was detected a few times. The chain carries TRBV2 and TRBJ1-6; no clear D gene. CDR3 length: 17 amino acids. Trimming took off 6 bases at V and 4 bases at J, with 19 bases between the two ends. Germline V gene sequence: CDR1 SNHLY, CDR2 FYNNEI. The CDR3 DNA is TGTGCCAGCAGCGAACCCCCTTGGGCAGGTTATAATTCACCCCTCCACTTT. Protein: CASSEPPWAGYNSPLHF.

The gene calls are TRBV10-1 and TRBJ2-1; 9 nucleotides line up with TRBD2. Per germline, CDR1 WNHNN and CDR2 SYGVQD (reference sequence). The CDR3 is 13 residues long. Germline trimming cut 2 bases from V and 8 bases from J; bases unmatched to any gene: 1. This CDR3 reads CASSEVAGDEQFF. The CDR3 coding sequence is TGCGCCAGCAGTGAGGTAGCGGGGGATGAGCAGTTCTTC.

This chain connects TRBV7-2 to TRBJ1-6; a weak D match, TRBD1 (6 bases). Trimming took 5 bases from V and 1 from J, leaving 9 bases between them. The germline V gene encodes CDR1 SGHTA and CDR2 FQGNSA. The length of the CDR3 is 15 residues. The CDR3, as DNA: TGTGCCAGCAGCCCCAGGGGATCCTATAATTCACCCCTCCACTTT. This sequence encodes CASSPRGSYNSPLHF. The full variable domain, rest sourced from reference TRBV7-2 and TRBJ1-6, is GAGVSQSPSNKVTEKGKDVELRCDPISGHTALYWYRQSLGQGLEFLIYFQGNSAPDKSGLPSDRFSAERTGGSVSTLTIQRTQQEDSAVYLCASSPRGSYNSPLHFGNGTRLTVT.

The chain employs TRBV19 and TRBJ2-7, with TRBD1 matching 9 bases. Germline CDR1 is LNHDA and CDR2 is SQIVND (reference sequence). The J segment lost 5 bases and the V segment lost 1 base, leaving 6 bases of the junction unmatched. This CDR3 contains 15 residues. The CDR3 DNA sequence: TGTGCCAGTAGTATAGCCGGGACAGGGAAGAACGAGCAGTACTTC. Translation: CASSIAGTGKNEQYF.

The chain couples TRBV20-1 to TRBJ1-5; tentative D call: TRBD1 (5 bases). V lost 3 bases and J lost 6, with 21 bases in between. There are 16 residues in the CDR3. Germline CDR1 reads DFQATT; CDR2 reads SNEGSKA (reference sequence). The CDR3 protein is CSASWRGLIPGQPQHF. The CDR3 DNA follows: TGCAGTGCTAGTTGGAGGGGCTTAATACCTGGTCAGCCCCAGCATTTT.

The rearrangement joins TRBV6-5 to TRBJ2-5, with TRBD1 matching over 11 bases. This CDR3 has 14 residues. Losses at the gene ends were 2 bases for V and 7 bases for J; bases not matched to a gene: 3. CDR1 MNHEY and CDR2 SVGAGI come from the germline V gene. The DNA of the CDR3 is TGTGCCAGCAGTTACGACGGGACAGGGGGGACCCAGTACTTC. It yields the protein CASSYDGTGGTQYF.

The chain is built from TRBV15 and TRBJ2-1, with 10 bases identical to TRBD2. Trimming at V came to 0 bases and at J to 3 bases, leaving 5 bases not matched to a gene. Germline CDR1 reads LNHNV; CDR2 reads YYDKDF (reference sequence). The CDR3 length is 17 residues. CDR3: CATSRDVLAGFYNEQFF. The CDR3 DNA follows: TGTGCCACCAGCAGAGATGTACTAGCGGGGTTCTACAATGAGCAGTTCTTC.